A selection of T cell receptor beta chains follows, all from one sample in a study of cytomegalovirus exposure and HLA in healthy donors. Produced via immunoSEQ multiplex PCR; TCRdb's table is partial and in-frame only. This table holds about 140,000 clones. Sample: PBMCs. These receptors were taken from a man aged 35 to 55 in good health and CMV-seronegative. The CDR3 runs from the conserved cysteine through the conserved F or W. D genes are given only for firm matches.

j_call d_call v_call cdr3_nt cdr3_aa
TRBJ2-2 . TRBV27 TGTGCCAGCAGAAAAACGGGAAATGGGGAGCTGTTTTTT CASRKTGNGELFF
TRBJ2-7 TRBD2 TRBV6-5 TGTGCCAGCACCGGGACTACCTACGAGCAGTACTTC CASTGTTYEQYF
TRBJ2-7 . TRBV6-1 TGTGCCAGCAGTGGATCAACCCGGGACACCATTACCTACGAGCAGTACTTC CASSGSTRDTITYEQYF
TRBJ2-2 TRBD1 TRBV7-8 TGTGCCAGCAGCAAGGGACAGGGGGTCGGGGAGCTGTTTTTT CASSKGQGVGELFF
TRBJ2-1 TRBD2 TRBV4-3 TGCGCCAGCAGCAGCGGGGGGGCCCTGAGCTCCTACAATGAGCAGTTCTTC CASSSGGALSSYNEQFF
TRBJ2-1 TRBD1 TRBV7-8 TGTGCCAGCAGCCTGGGACAGTACAATGAGCAGTTCTTC CASSLGQYNEQFF
TRBJ2-7 . TRBV5-1 TGCGCCAGCAGCATGGGGCAGGGGCCCGCCTACGAGCAGTACTTC CASSMGQGPAYEQYF
TRBJ2-7 TRBD1 TRBV11-2 TGTGCCAGCAGCATGACCGGGACAGTGGGAGACGAGCAGTACTTC CASSMTGTVGDEQYF
TRBJ1-4 . TRBV6-5 TGTGCCAGCAGGCAGGGAGGTGAAAAACTGTTTTTT CASRQGGEKLFF
TRBJ1-2 . TRBV10-3 TGTGCCATCAGTGCGACGGGGGACTATGGCTACACCTTC CAISATGDYGYTF
TRBJ1-5 . TRBV18 TGTGCCAGCTCACCGCAGGACAGAGATCAGCCCCAGCATTTT CASSPQDRDQPQHF
TRBJ2-6 . TRBV19 TGTGCCAGTAGGCTAATCGGAGCTGGGGCCAACGTCCTGACTTTC CASRLIGAGANVLTF
TRBJ2-1 TRBD1 TRBV5-1 TGCGCCAGCGGGCCAGGGGGTCCCTTACGCAATGAGCAGTTCTTC CASGPGGPLRNEQFF
TRBJ2-2 . TRBV18 TGTGCCAGCTCACCCGCGAACACCGGGGAGCTGTTTTTT CASSPANTGELFF
TRBJ2-3 . TRBV7-3 TGTGCCAGCAGCTCGCAGGATGTCAGCACAGATACGCAGTATTTT CASSSQDVSTDTQYF
TRBJ1-1 . TRBV12-5 TGTGCTAGTGGTCCATGGGTAGCGAACACTGAAGCTTTCTTT CASGPWVANTEAFF
TRBJ2-5 . TRBV14 TGTGCCAGCAGCCAAGCCCTTAGCGGACAAGAGACCCAGTACTTC CASSQALSGQETQYF